A single sample gave rise to the 30 T cell receptor beta chains below, sequenced in a study of blood T cell repertoires in COVID-19. Here immunoSEQ multiplex PCR was the method, and the copy in TCRdb shows in-frame clones only, minus some. The repertoire holds around 68,000 clones, with approximately 83% as singletons. What was sequenced was peripheral blood. The origin of the receptors is a man aged 80 or over with acute or convalescent COVID-19.

The chain recombines TRBV2 with TRBJ2-7; no firm D call. The CDR3 has 14 residues. The germline V gene has CDR1 SNHLY and CDR2 FYNNEI. Between the trimmed V and J ends, which lost 7 bases and 1 base, there was a span of 14 bases. The CDR3 protein is CASTFSPSSYEQYF. CDR3 DNA sequence: TGTGCCAGCACTTTCAGTCCTTCATCCTACGAGCAGTACTTC.

V and J are TRBV12-3 or TRBV12-4 and TRBJ1-1; TRBD1 aligns across 7 bases. The CDR3 extends over 11 amino acids. Trimming cost V 6 bases and J 10 bases; bases outside gene matches: 5. The CDR3 here is CASSQTGRAFF. CDR3 coding DNA: TGTGCCAGCAGCCAGACAGGGCGAGCTTTCTTT.

V and J are TRBV19 and TRBJ1-5, with TRBD1 matching 8 bases. Losses at the gene ends were 10 bases for V and 7 bases for J; bases not matched to a gene: 6. This CDR3 region has 12 residues. Per germline, CDR1 LNHDA and CDR2 SQIVND (reference sequence). The DNA for the CDR3 is TGTGCCACCGACAGGGGAGGACAGCCCCAGCATTTT. This gives the protein CATDRGGQPQHF.

There are a few counts of this clone. This chain uses TRBV10-2 with TRBJ1-1; no firm D call. This CDR3 spans 14 amino acids. Deletions cut 0 bases from V and 10 bases from J, with 15 bases between. Germline lookup yields CDR1 WSHSY and CDR2 SAAADI. DNA of the CDR3: TGCGCCAGCAGTGAGTCGATTGTATCGAGAGGAGCTTTCTTT. Protein product: CASSESIVSRGAFF.

The chain carries TRBV14 and TRBJ1-2; no clear D gene. The CDR3 loop spans 14 amino acids. Germline V gives CDR1 SGHDN, CDR2 FVKESK. Trimming shortened V by 4 bases and J by 2 bases, and 11 bases separated the two germline ends. DNA of the CDR3: TGTGCCAGCAGCCGAGTGATTGCAAACTATGGCTACACCTTC. This gives the protein CASSRVIANYGYTF. The whole variable domain, remainder taken from reference TRBV14 and TRBJ1-2, is EAGVTQFPSHSVIEKGQTVTLRCDPISGHDNLYWYRRVMGKEIKFLLHFVKESKQDESGMPNNRFLAERTGGTYSTLKVQPAELEDSGVYFCASSRVIANYGYTFGSGTRLTVV.

This clone showed up just a few times. For the CDR3, the DNA is TGTGCCTGGGAGTCTAGCGGGAGAGGGGACAATGAGCAGTTCTTC. It translates to CAWESSGRGDNEQFF. This sequence joins TRBV30 and TRBJ2-1; 10 bases align to TRBD2. Germline lookup yields CDR1 GTSNPN and CDR2 SVGIG (reference sequence). This CDR3 is built from 15 residues. The J segment lost 5 bases and the V segment lost 5 bases, leaving 9 bases of the junction unmatched.

J is TRBJ2-7 and V is TRBV5-1; TRBD1 is a possible D gene (6 bases). V lost 3 bases and J lost 2, with 12 bases in between. CDR1 SGHRS and CDR2 YFSETQ come from the germline V gene. The CDR3 has 14 residues. The CDR3 nucleotides are TGCGCCAGCAGCTCCAGGACAGCAACCTACGAGCAGTACTTC. Encoded protein: CASSSRTATYEQYF.

This clone occurred once. The V and J genes are TRBV4-3 and TRBJ2-7; the D gene is possibly TRBD1 (6 bases). The CDR3 consists of 14 residues. V lost 5 bases and J 6 bases, leaving 17 bases between the germline ends. Germline CDR1 LGHNA, CDR2 YSLEER. CDR3 residues: CASSSIAGVLEQYF. The CDR3 DNA follows: TGCGCCAGCAGCTCCATTGCAGGGGTCCTCGAGCAGTACTTC.

J is TRBJ2-6 and V is TRBV6-5; the D gene is possibly TRBD1 (6 bases). Trimming shortened V by 6 bases and J by 2 bases, and 11 bases separated the two germline ends. Germline lookup yields CDR1 MNHEY and CDR2 SVGAGI. The CDR3 totals 15 residues. The DNA for the CDR3 is TGTGCCAGCAGCTCCACAGGGACTGGGGCCAACGTCCTGACTTTC. It is translated as CASSSTGTGANVLTF.

As concerns this clone: Its ends do not fully match the called genes, so a read error is possible. The chain recombines TRBV30 with TRBJ2-1; 9 bases line up with TRBD2. Germline V gene lookup returns CDR1 GTSNPN and CDR2 SVGIG (reference sequence). The CDR3 spans 15 residues. The CDR3 coding sequence is TGTGCCTGGAGCCTTCGTAGAAGCGGGAGGTCAACCACCATCTTC. Residues: CAWSLRRSGRSTTIF.

The chain carries TRBV24-1 and TRBJ1-2; no reliable D call. The germline gives CDR1 KGHDR, CDR2 SFDVKD. The length of the CDR3 is 13 residues. Trimming removed 2 bases at V and 8 bases at J, with 11 bases between. This CDR3 reads CATSDSGLKGYTF. In nucleotides, the CDR3 is TGTGCCACCAGTGATTCTGGCCTCAAGGGCTACACCTTC.

This clone was counted a few times. The CDR3, as DNA: TGTGCCAGCTCACACAGCCGCCCGCCGACTAGTGTCGAGCAGTACTTC. It yields the protein CASSHSRPPTSVEQYF. The chain is built from TRBV18 and TRBJ2-7; D possibly corresponds to TRBD2 (6 bases). This CDR3 comprises 16 residues. The germline CDR1 and CDR2 sequences are KGHSH and LQKENI. Deletions cut 4 bases from V and 6 bases from J, with 22 bases between.

The chain carries TRBV5-1 and TRBJ1-2; D is possibly TRBD1 (5 bases). Germline lookup yields CDR1 SGHRS and CDR2 YFSETQ. The CDR3 spans 13 residues. The V end lost 5 bases, the J end lost 7 bases, and 15 bases lay between the germline ends. This CDR3 is CASSDRGEAGYTF. The DNA of the CDR3 is TGCGCCAGCAGTGATCGAGGGGAGGCTGGCTACACCTTC.

The rearrangement joins TRBV9 to TRBJ1-1; D uncertain. The V gene lost 0 bases and the J gene lost 0 bases, with 3 bases spanning the gap. The V gene's germline CDR1 is SGDLS and CDR2 YYNGEE. The CDR3 runs to 13 residues. The DNA for the CDR3 is TGTGCCAGCAGCGTAGGTATGAACACTGAAGCTTTCTTT. It codes for CASSVGMNTEAFF.

The chain employs TRBV24-1 and TRBJ2-5, with 7 bases fitting TRBD2. Germline CDR1 KGHDR, CDR2 SFDVKD. This CDR3 comprises 14 residues. With 4 bases clipped from V and 10 bases from J, the junction kept 11 bases outside the gene matches. CDR3 region: CATSESTAWGGQYF. The CDR3 bases are TGTGCCACCAGTGAGTCGACAGCTTGGGGGGGCCAGTACTTC.

V gene TRBV5-1 combines with J gene TRBJ2-7, with 8 positions matching TRBD1. The CDR3 is made up of 14 amino acids. Per germline, CDR1 SGHRS and CDR2 YFSETQ. With 0 bases clipped from V and 5 bases from J, the junction kept 4 bases outside the gene matches. The chain's CDR3 is CASSLAGTGHEQYF. CDR3 DNA: TGCGCCAGCAGCTTGGCCGGGACAGGCCACGAGCAGTACTTC. The full variable domain, its missing parts supplied by reference TRBV5-1 and TRBJ2-7, is KAGVTQTPRYLIKTRGQQVTLSCSPISGHRSVSWYQQTPGQGLQFLFEYFSETQRNKGNFPGRFSGRQFSNSRSEMNVSTLELGDSALYLCASSLAGTGHEQYFGPGTRLTVT.

This chain connects TRBV9 to TRBJ2-5, with 10 bases matching TRBD2. The CDR3 is 17 residues long. J was trimmed by 5 bases and V by 4 bases; bases with no gene match: 14. Germline CDR1 is SGDLS and CDR2 is YYNGEE. CDR3 nucleotide sequence: TGTGCCAGCAGCCCCCGGGCTAGCGGGAGCCTGTATGAGACCCAGTACTTC. Translation: CASSPRASGSLYETQYF.

V usage is TRBV24-1 and J usage is TRBJ2-5; D possibly corresponds to TRBD2 (5 bases). Germline CDR1 reads KGHDR; CDR2 reads SFDVKD. The CDR3 covers 13 residues. Trimming took 3 bases from V and 5 from J, leaving 9 bases between them. CDR3 amino acids: CATSDLGVETQYF. DNA of the CDR3: TGTGCCACCAGTGATCTCGGGGTGGAGACCCAGTACTTC.

V usage is TRBV5-4 and J usage is TRBJ2-7; TRBD2 might be the D (5 bases). Looked up from germline, CDR1 is SGHNT and CDR2 is YYREEE (reference sequence). Deletions cut 2 bases from V and 2 bases from J, with 8 bases between. There are 13 residues in the CDR3. CDR3 in amino acids: CASSLKGAYEQYF. Written as DNA, the CDR3 is TGTGCCAGCAGCTTAAAGGGAGCCTACGAGCAGTACTTC.

This clone was observed a single time. The chain joins TRBV15 to TRBJ2-1, with TRBD2 matching over 11 bases. Germline lookup yields CDR1 LNHNV and CDR2 YYDKDF (reference sequence). The CDR3 spans 15 residues. V shed 0 bases and J 8 bases; nucleotides not matched to a gene: 3. As DNA, the CDR3 is TGTGCCACCAGCAGAGATAGCGGGAGGGCGTATGAGCAGTTCTTC. Its protein product is CATSRDSGRAYEQFF. The entire variable domain, with the rest obtained from reference TRBV15 and TRBJ2-1, is as follows: DAMVIQNPRYQVTQFGKPVTLSCSQTLNHNVMYWYQQKSSQAPKLLFHYYDKDFNNEADTPDNFQSRRPNTSFCFLDIRSPGLGDTAMYLCATSRDSGRAYEQFFGPGTRLTVL.

V is TRBV15 and J is TRBJ1-5, with D uncertain. The CDR3 runs to 15 residues. The germline V gene has CDR1 LNHNV and CDR2 YYDKDF (reference sequence). V lost 1 base and J 3 bases, leaving 10 bases between the germline ends. The CDR3 DNA sequence: TGTGCCACCAGCAGAGTCAGGACTCACAATCAGCCCCAGCATTTT. It yields the protein CATSRVRTHNQPQHF. The complete variable domain, with remaining parts taken from reference TRBV15 and TRBJ1-5, reads DAMVIQNPRYQVTQFGKPVTLSCSQTLNHNVMYWYQQKSSQAPKLLFHYYDKDFNNEADTPDNFQSRRPNTSFCFLDIRSPGLGDTAMYLCATSRVRTHNQPQHFGDGTRLSIL.

V gene TRBV5-1 combines with J gene TRBJ1-2; D uncertain. There are 12 residues in the CDR3. The V gene's germline CDR1 is SGHRS and CDR2 YFSETQ. V dropped 0 bases and J dropped 7 bases, with 7 bases sitting between them. The CDR3: CASSLERAGYTF. The CDR3 DNA is TGCGCCAGCAGCTTGGAAAGAGCTGGCTACACCTTC.

The chain uses TRBV19 and TRBJ2-5, with a possible D match to TRBD1 (6 bases). This CDR3 is built from 14 residues. The germline CDR1 and CDR2 sequences are LNHDA and SQIVND (reference sequence). Trimming removed 6 bases at V and 3 bases at J, with 14 bases between. This CDR3 reads CASSTGTYKETQYF. Here the CDR3 DNA reads TGTGCCAGTAGCACCGGGACATACAAAGAGACCCAGTACTTC.

V is TRBV24-1 and J is TRBJ1-1; no reliable D call. The V and J ends lost 7 bases and 5 bases respectively, with 13 bases between them. The V gene's germline CDR1 is KGHDR and CDR2 SFDVKD. This CDR3 spans 13 amino acids. CDR3 residues: CATRTGSQTEAFF. The CDR3 DNA reads TGTGCCACCAGGACCGGGTCCCAAACTGAAGCTTTCTTT.

The chain employs TRBV5-5 and TRBJ1-5; tentatively, D is TRBD1 (6 bases). This CDR3 spans 17 amino acids. Trimming shortened V by 2 bases and J by 0 bases, and 15 bases separated the two germline ends. Germline values: CDR1 SGHKS, CDR2 YYEKEE (reference sequence). The CDR3 region is CASSFQGTGHSNQPQHF. The CDR3 DNA is TGTGCCAGCAGCTTTCAGGGCACAGGGCATAGCAATCAGCCCCAGCATTTT.

The chain has TRBV5-1 and TRBJ2-1; TRBD2 is a possible D gene (5 bases). Germline V gene data show CDR1 as SGHRS and CDR2 as YFSETQ. V was clipped by 1 base and J by 3 bases, with 11 bases between them. The CDR3 runs 15 residues. The CDR3 protein is CASSLSSDFYNEQFF. DNA for the CDR3: TGCGCCAGCAGCTTGAGTAGCGACTTCTACAATGAGCAGTTCTTC.

This chain joins TRBV5-1 and TRBJ2-1; TRBD1 aligns across 7 bases. Trimming removed 0 bases from V and 5 bases from J; junction bases left unmatched: 2. CDR1 and CDR2 (germline): SGHRS, YFSETQ. The CDR3 is made up of 14 amino acids. This CDR3 reads CASSLEGTDNEQFF. The DNA for the CDR3 is TGCGCCAGCAGCTTGGAAGGGACAGACAATGAGCAGTTCTTC.

The count of this clone is one. The rearrangement uses TRBV5-1 and TRBJ1-4; 8 bases line up with TRBD1. CDR1 is SGHRS, CDR2 YFSETQ, per germline. The CDR3 is 14 residues long. V gave up 3 bases and J gave up 5 bases; unmatched junction bases: 3. In nucleotides, the CDR3 is TGCGCCAGCAGCTCAGGGGGCAGAAATGAAAAACTGTTTTTT. Protein sequence: CASSSGGRNEKLFF.

The chain couples TRBV20-1 to TRBJ1-4, with D possibly TRBD1 on 6 matching bases. CDR3 length: 13 amino acids. V was cut by 3 bases and J by 8 bases, with 13 bases left in between. In germline, CDR1 is DFQATT, CDR2 SNEGSKA (reference sequence). CDR3 sequence: CSASPQGYEKLFF. The CDR3 nucleotides are TGCAGTGCTAGTCCACAGGGCTACGAAAAACTGTTTTTT.

The chain links TRBV2 to TRBJ2-2, with 12 bases matching TRBD2. CDR3 length equals 16 residues. The V gene end was trimmed by 7 bases and the J gene end by 6 bases; junction bases not matched to a gene: 9. Germline V lookup: CDR1 SNHLY, CDR2 FYNNEI. The CDR3 nucleotides are TGTGCCAGCACCCCCCGGCTAGCGGGAGGGTCCGGGGAGCTGTTTTTT. Translating gives CASTPRLAGGSGELFF.